This is a list of T cell receptor beta chains from one sample in a study of T cell responses to AZD1222 COVID-19 vaccine. Repertoires were generated with immunoSEQ multiplex PCR, while TCRdb's copy carries only in-frame clones and drops some. Altogether about 130,000 clones are present, approximately 86% being singletons, with the ten largest covering 5% to 6%. Here the sequenced sample was peripheral blood, taken 28 days after the second AZD1222 dose. All receptors come from an adult who received the AZD1222 COVID-19 vaccine. Each CDR3 is given with its conserved first and last residue. A D gene is named only where the DNA matches it firmly. Size is omitted from some rows. Given values are once, few, many or a class for expanded clones.

>TRBV3-1/TRBV3-2|TRBJ1-5|-|-
TGTGCCAGCAGCCCCTTCCCCGCGACACCTCAGAATCAGCCCCAGCATTTT
CASSPFPATPQNQPQHF
>TRBV18|TRBJ2-1|-|-
TGTGCCAGCTCAATAAGACAGGCGCTTAACCTCAATGAGCAGTTCTTC
CASSIRQALNLNEQFF
>TRBV4-3|TRBJ2-3|-|TRBD2
TGCGCCAGCAGCCAAGACCTAGCGGGGGGGCCAGATACGCAGTATTTT
CASSQDLAGGPDTQYF
>TRBV6-4|TRBJ2-5|-|-
TGTGCCAGCAGTGACCCACTAGTTGGGACCCAGTACTTC
CASSDPLVGTQYF
>TRBV13|TRBJ2-7|-|-
TGTGCCAGCAGCTTCGTCACAGGGAACCCCTACGAGCAGTACTTC
CASSFVTGNPYEQYF
>TRBV6-5|TRBJ2-2|-|-
TGTGCCAGCAAGTCGGGGAACACCGGGGAGCTGTTTTTT
CASKSGNTGELFF
>TRBV6-5|TRBJ1-2|-|TRBD1
TGTGCCAGCAGTTTCACAGGGGGACGCCTTAACTATGGCTACACCTTC
CASSFTGGRLNYGYTF
>TRBV24-1|TRBJ2-3|once|-
TGTGCCACCAGCCCCGGTCAGGGCCGGTCAGATACGCAGTATTTT
CATSPGQGRSDTQYF
>TRBV7-9|TRBJ1-2|-|-
TGTGCCAGCAGACGATCGGGGCCACTCAACTATGGCTACACCTTC
CASRRSGPLNYGYTF
>TRBV19|TRBJ2-3|-|-
TGTGCCAGTAGTATTCGGTGGGGGTTGACAGATACGCAGTATTTT
CASSIRWGLTDTQYF
>TRBV9|TRBJ1-1|-|TRBD1
TGTGCCAGCAGCGAGGGGACAGGGAACGCTGAAGCTTTCTTT
CASSEGTGNAEAFF
>TRBV7-9|TRBJ1-3|-|-
TGTGCCAGCGGGACGGACAGCTCTGGAAACACCATATATTTT
CASGTDSSGNTIYF
>TRBV29-1|TRBJ1-2|-|-
TGCAGCGTTGATCTCTTAAATAGCTATGGCTACACCTTC
CSVDLLNSYGYTF
>TRBV5-1|TRBJ1-6|-|TRBD1
TGCGCCAGCAGCTTGTGGCCGACAGGGCTTAATTCACCCCTCCACTTT
CASSLWPTGLNSPLHF
>TRBV4-2|TRBJ1-6|once|-
TGTGCCAGCAGCCAAGATGACGGAAAGTATAATTCACCCCTCCACTTT
CASSQDDGKYNSPLHF
>TRBV11-1|TRBJ2-7|-|-
TGTGCCAGCAGCTTCTGGGGGCTGCACGAGCAGTACTTC
CASSFWGLHEQYF
>TRBV7-9|TRBJ1-1|-|-
TGTGCCAGCAGCTTAGCCGGGCTAGGCACTGAAGCTTTCTTT
CASSLAGLGTEAFF
>TRBV19|TRBJ1-5|-|TRBD1
TGTGCCAGTAGTATAGGGTGGGGGCAGGGGGCCGATCAGCCCCAGCATTTT
CASSIGWGQGADQPQHF
>TRBV10-3|TRBJ2-3|-|-
TGTGCCACCACCCCCCAGGGGTCTGGCACAGATACGCAGTATTTT
CATTPQGSGTDTQYF
>TRBV6-2/TRBV6-3|TRBJ2-7|-|TRBD1
TGTGCCAGCAGTTACCTGCTTGCGACAGGGAACTACGAGCAGTACTTC
CASSYLLATGNYEQYF
>TRBV19|TRBJ2-4|-|-
TGTGCCAGTAGTATGTACAGCGAGAAAAACATTCAGTACTTC
CASSMYSEKNIQYF
>TRBV20-1|TRBJ1-2|few|-
TGCAGTGCCCGGGGACTCTATGGCTACACCTTC
CSARGLYGYTF
>TRBV5-1|TRBJ2-5|few|-
TGCGCCAGCAACCAGGAGGGGGAGACCCAGTACTTC
CASNQEGETQYF
>TRBV4-1|TRBJ1-2|few|TRBD1
TGCGCCAGCAGCCCCGGACAGGGGGGAATTAGTTCTAACTATGGCTACACCTTC
CASSPGQGGISSNYGYTF
>TRBV4-1|TRBJ1-1|-|-
TGCGCCAGCAGCCATGCACAGGGTCAGTTAAACGCTGAAGCTTTCTTT
CASSHAQGQLNAEAFF
>TRBV3-1/TRBV3-2|TRBJ1-2|-|-
TGTGCCAGCAGCCAGAGAGCTAACTATGGCTACACCTTC
CASSQRANYGYTF
>TRBV19|TRBJ1-2|-|-
TGTGCCAGTACCCCGGAGGGGAAAGAGGTTCGGAACTATGGCTACACCTTC
CASTPEGKEVRNYGYTF
>TRBV13|TRBJ2-7|-|-
TGTGCCAGCAGTCCATCCCGGAGCTCCTACGAGCAGTACTTC
CASSPSRSSYEQYF
>TRBV6-2/TRBV6-3|TRBJ1-5|-|TRBD1
TGTGCCAGCAGTGACAGGGCAAATCAGCCCCAGCATTTT
CASSDRANQPQHF
>TRBV7-8|TRBJ1-4|-|-
TGTGCCAGCAGCGGGGGGGGACCGAAAAAACTGTTTTTT
CASSGGGPKKLFF
>TRBV9|TRBJ1-2|few|-
TGTGCCAGCAGCGTAACCGCAGAGAACTATGGCTACACCTTC
CASSVTAENYGYTF
>TRBV3-1/TRBV3-2|TRBJ1-3|-|-
TGTGCCAGCAGCAGACACTCTGGAAACACCATATATTTT
CASSRHSGNTIYF
>TRBV4-1|TRBJ2-4|-|TRBD2
TGCGCCAGCAGCCAAGATCCCGGGACAAGACTAGCGGGAGGGTACAAAAACATTCAGTACTTC
CASSQDPGTRLAGGYKNIQYF
>TRBV2|TRBJ2-1|-|TRBD1
TGTGCCACCCGGGACAGGGACGTCCCTGATGAGCAGTTCTTC
CATRDRDVPDEQFF
>TRBV3-1/TRBV3-2|TRBJ2-7|-|-
TGTGCCAGCAGCCAAGGTTGGGGATATAGGTACGAGCAGTACTTC
CASSQGWGYRYEQYF
>TRBV4-2|TRBJ2-5|once|-
TGTGCCAGCAGCCAAGATTCTGAGACCCAGTACTTC
CASSQDSETQYF
>TRBV9|TRBJ2-1|-|-
TGTGCCAGCAGCGTAGAAGGGAACCTATACAATGAGCAGTTCTTC
CASSVEGNLYNEQFF
>TRBV7-2|TRBJ1-1|few|-
TGTGCCAGCAGTTTCGGGTCAGCGAACACTGAAGCTTTCTTT
CASSFGSANTEAFF
>TRBV5-1|TRBJ2-3|-|-
TGCGCCAGCACCTACGGTCTCACAGATACGCAGTATTTT
CASTYGLTDTQYF
>TRBV3-1/TRBV3-2|TRBJ2-1|-|-
TGTGCCAGCAGCCGCGGAGGCTACAATGAGCAGTTCTTC
CASSRGGYNEQFF
>TRBV6-5|TRBJ1-6|-|-
TGTGCCAGCAGTTACTTTCTTAATTCACCCCTCCACTTT
CASSYFLNSPLHF
>TRBV5-6|TRBJ2-1|-|TRBD2
TGTGCCAGCAGCTTTGTAGCGGGGGGGCGAGGTGAGCAGTTCTTC
CASSFVAGGRGEQFF
>TRBV9|TRBJ2-3|-|-
TGTGCCAGCAGCCCAGGGACCGAACTCCACACAGATACGCAGTATTTT
CASSPGTELHTDTQYF
>TRBV11-3|TRBJ2-6|-|-
TGTGCCAGCAGGACATCGTCCTCTGGGGCCAACGTCCTGACTTTC
CASRTSSSGANVLTF
>TRBV18|TRBJ1-2|-|-
TGTGCCAGCTCACCAATCCGGGACCCCTTCAGGGATGGCTACACCTTC
CASSPIRDPFRDGYTF
>TRBV10-3|TRBJ1-2|-|-
TGTGCCATCAGTGAAGGGGGGTTGCGCTATGGCTACACCTTC
CAISEGGLRYGYTF
>TRBV9|TRBJ2-3|-|TRBD2
TGTGCCAGCAGCGTCCGAGGGCTAGCGGGGGGGTCGGAAGATACGCAGTATTTT
CASSVRGLAGGSEDTQYF
>TRBV5-6|TRBJ1-4|-|-
TGTGCCAGCAGCTTGGTAACAGACGAAAAACTGTTTTTT
CASSLVTDEKLFF
>TRBV6-2/TRBV6-3|TRBJ2-1|-|-
TGTGCCAGCATCCCAGGGGGACTAGGGCGGTCGAATGAGCAGTTCTTC
CASIPGGLGRSNEQFF
>TRBV6-2/TRBV6-3|TRBJ2-5|-|TRBD1
TGTGCCAGCAGTTCCCCTGGGACAGGCCGGGAGACCCAGTACTTC
CASSSPGTGRETQYF
>TRBV7-9|TRBJ2-7|once|TRBD1
TGTGCCAGCAGCACCGGGACAGGCTCCTACGAGCAGTACTTC
CASSTGTGSYEQYF
>TRBV6-5|TRBJ1-2|-|-
TGTGCCAGCAGACAGAGAAACTACGGCTACACCTTC
CASRQRNYGYTF
>TRBV6-5|TRBJ1-5|few|-
TGTGCCAGCTACGCGGGCACCAATCAGCCCCAGCATTTT
CASYAGTNQPQHF
>TRBV10-2|TRBJ2-2|-|TRBD2
TGCGCCAGCAGTGGGGTAGCGGGAGACACCGGGGAGCTGTTTTTT
CASSGVAGDTGELFF
>TRBV3-1/TRBV3-2|TRBJ1-4|-|-
TGTGCCAGCAGCCAAGGGGGGCAGGACACTGGACTGTTTTTT
CASSQGGQDTGLFF
>TRBV10-2|TRBJ2-7|-|TRBD1
TGCGCCAGCAGTGAGTCGAACAGGGGTTCGTACGAGCAGTACTTC
CASSESNRGSYEQYF
>TRBV9|TRBJ1-3|-|-
TGTGCCAGCAGCGCAGGGGTGGCTGGAAACACCATATATTTT
CASSAGVAGNTIYF